This TCR beta chain was recorded in a study of blood T cells in healthy people across ages. General study findings and limits: Donors of long life had a larger count of naive CD4+ cells and greater diversity than aged donors.

Points on this clonotype: Its antigen is undetermined. One junction end disagrees with the germline gene, perhaps due to a read error.

About 9.9 milliliters of peripheral blood were drawn from each donor. Per individual sample, total RNA of at least 5 micrograms was extracted. Sample-barcoded 5' priming and a J-beta primer mix drove a second PCR of 7 to 11 cycles. TCRdb ran MiXCR on the 5' RACE reads and lists one entry per CDR3 protein. The sample contains hundreds of thousands of distinct CDR3 sequences, around 32% of which appear only once. The CDR3 has 15 residues. This chain links TRBV12-3 or TRBV12-4 with TRBJ2-2; D tentatively fits TRBD1 or TRBD2 (5 bases each). The TCR originated in a woman of 80 years or more in good health. The sample taken for sequencing was blood. The CDR3, as DNA: TGTGCCAGCAGTTTAGCGGCAGGGAACACCGGGGAGCGGTTTTTT. This encodes CASSLAAGNTGERFF.